This is a list of T cell receptor beta chains from one sample in a study of T cell repertoires in cytomegalovirus infection. TCRdb re-analysed the reads in MiXCR, keeping a single row per CDR3 protein. Counted here are 200,000 to 300,000 distinct CDR3 sequences, 8% to 9.5% occurring once; the ten biggest clones make up over 13%. The sample consisted of PBMCs. These receptors were collected from a human donor in good health (CMV status not recorded). Some clones in this sample may be carry-over from other donors' samples. Both conserved end residues are part of each CDR3. Each record gives: J gene, V gene, D gene, clone size, CDR3 DNA, CDR3 protein. A D gene is named only where the DNA matches it firmly. Size values are once, few and many counts, or a class for expanded clones, and some rows have none.

>TRBJ2-3|TRBV7-2|TRBD2|many
TGTGCCAGCAGCTTAGCGGGCCTAGCGGGGGGCACGGACGATACGCAGTATTTT
CASSLAGLAGGTDDTQYF
>TRBJ2-3|TRBV7-9|NA|many
TGTGCCAGCAACCGGGGATCCACTAGCACAGATACGCAGTATTTT
CASNRGSTSTDTQYF
>TRBJ2-2|TRBV20-1|NA|few
TGCAGTGCTAGGGACTTTAGCACCGGGGAGCTGTTTTTT
CSARDFSTGELFF
>TRBJ2-7|TRBV30|TRBD1|many
TGTGCCTGGAGTCCGGGACAGGGGGCGACTAGGTACTTC
CAWSPGQGATRYF
>TRBJ2-7|TRBV18|TRBD1|NA
TGTGCCAGCTCACCGGAATGGACAGGGTATGGGTCCTACGAGCAGTACTTC
CASSPEWTGYGSYEQYF
>TRBJ1-2|TRBV20-1|NA|NA
TGCAGTGCTCAAGAGGACCGACCCTATGGCTACACCTTC
CSAQEDRPYGYTF
>TRBJ2-5|TRBV7-2|NA|NA
TGTGCCAGCAGCGAAGGGGGACGGATACAAGAGACCCAGTACTTC
CASSEGGRIQETQYF
>TRBJ2-5|TRBV6-2/TRBV6-3|NA|many
TGTGCCAGCAGTTACTCAGCGGAGACCCAGTACTTC
CASSYSAETQYF
>TRBJ2-1|TRBV9|TRBD1|few
TGTGCCAGCAGCGCCATTGGGGACAGACTCCGATCAGGGGACAATGAGCAGTTCTTC
CASSAIGDRLRSGDNEQFF
>TRBJ1-2|TRBV5-1|NA|many
TGCGCCAGCAGCTTGGACGGACAGCGTAACTATGGCTACACCTTC
CASSLDGQRNYGYTF